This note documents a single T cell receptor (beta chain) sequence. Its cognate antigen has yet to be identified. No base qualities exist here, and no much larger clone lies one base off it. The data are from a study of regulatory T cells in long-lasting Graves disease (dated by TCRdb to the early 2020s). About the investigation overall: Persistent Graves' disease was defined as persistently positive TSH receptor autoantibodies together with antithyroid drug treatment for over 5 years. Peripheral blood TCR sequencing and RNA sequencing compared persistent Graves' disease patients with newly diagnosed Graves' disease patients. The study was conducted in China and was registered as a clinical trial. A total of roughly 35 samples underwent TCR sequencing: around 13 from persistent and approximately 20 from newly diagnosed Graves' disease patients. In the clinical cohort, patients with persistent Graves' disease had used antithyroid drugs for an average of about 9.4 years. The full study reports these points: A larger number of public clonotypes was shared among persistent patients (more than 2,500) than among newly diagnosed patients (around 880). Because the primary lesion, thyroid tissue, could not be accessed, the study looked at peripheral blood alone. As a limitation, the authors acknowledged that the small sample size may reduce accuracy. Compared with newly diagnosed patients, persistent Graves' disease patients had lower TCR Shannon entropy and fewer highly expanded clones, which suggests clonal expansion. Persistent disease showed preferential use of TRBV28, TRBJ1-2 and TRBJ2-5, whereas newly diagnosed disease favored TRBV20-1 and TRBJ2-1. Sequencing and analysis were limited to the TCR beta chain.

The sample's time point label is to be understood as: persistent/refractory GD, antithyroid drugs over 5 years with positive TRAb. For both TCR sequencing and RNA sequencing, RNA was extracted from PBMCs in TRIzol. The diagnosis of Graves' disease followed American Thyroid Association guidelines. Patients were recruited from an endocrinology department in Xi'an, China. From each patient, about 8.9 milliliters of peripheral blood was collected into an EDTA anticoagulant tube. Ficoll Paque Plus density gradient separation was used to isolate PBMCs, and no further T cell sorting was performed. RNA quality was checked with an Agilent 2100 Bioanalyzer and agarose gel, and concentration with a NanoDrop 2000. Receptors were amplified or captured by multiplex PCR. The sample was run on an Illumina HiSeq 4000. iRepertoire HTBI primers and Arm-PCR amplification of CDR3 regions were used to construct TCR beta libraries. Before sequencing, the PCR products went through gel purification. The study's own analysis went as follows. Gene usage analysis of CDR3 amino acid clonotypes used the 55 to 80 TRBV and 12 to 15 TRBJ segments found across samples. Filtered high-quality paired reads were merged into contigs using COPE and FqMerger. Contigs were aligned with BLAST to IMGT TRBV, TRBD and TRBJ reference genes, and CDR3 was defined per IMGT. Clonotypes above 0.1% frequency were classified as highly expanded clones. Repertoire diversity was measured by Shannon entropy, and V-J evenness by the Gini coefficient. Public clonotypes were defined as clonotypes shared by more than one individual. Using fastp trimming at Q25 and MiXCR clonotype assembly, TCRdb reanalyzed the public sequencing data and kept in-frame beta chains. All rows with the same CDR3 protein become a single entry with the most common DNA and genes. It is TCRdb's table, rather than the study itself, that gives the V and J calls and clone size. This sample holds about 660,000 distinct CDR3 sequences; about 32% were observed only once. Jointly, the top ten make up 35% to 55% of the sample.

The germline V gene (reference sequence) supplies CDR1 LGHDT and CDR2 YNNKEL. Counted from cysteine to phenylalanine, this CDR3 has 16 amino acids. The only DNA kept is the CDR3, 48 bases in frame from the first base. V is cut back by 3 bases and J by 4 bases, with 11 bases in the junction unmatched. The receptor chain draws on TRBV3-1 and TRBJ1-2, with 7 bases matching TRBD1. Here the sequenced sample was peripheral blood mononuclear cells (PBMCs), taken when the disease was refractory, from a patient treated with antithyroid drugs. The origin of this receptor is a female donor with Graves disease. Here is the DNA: TGTGCCAGCAGCCAGGTCCGGGACAGAGTATTCTATGGCTACACCTTC. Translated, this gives CASSQVRDRVFYGYTF.